The next 21 T cell receptor beta chains were all read from a single sample in a study of blood T cell repertoires in COVID-19. Sequenced by immunoSEQ multiplex PCR; TCRdb stores in-frame clones only, minus some. This table has about 45,000 clones, 75% to 80% appearing once. Specimen: peripheral blood. The receptors originated from a woman in her 70s with acute or convalescent COVID-19.

J is TRBJ1-5 and V is TRBV6-1, with 8 bases matching TRBD1. The CDR3 is 15 amino acids. CDR1 MNHNS and CDR2 SASEGT come from the germline V gene. With 2 bases clipped from V and 6 bases from J, the junction kept 6 bases outside the gene matches. The CDR3 spells CASSEYGQGFQPQHF. CDR3 in DNA: TGTGCCAGCAGTGAATACGGACAGGGTTTTCAGCCCCAGCATTTT.

The chain couples TRBV19 to TRBJ1-5; 7 bases agree with TRBD1. V shed 6 bases, J shed 5 bases, and the junction held 4 bases outside the gene matches. The CDR3 length is 13 residues. In germline, CDR1 is LNHDA, CDR2 SQIVND (reference sequence). Here the CDR3 DNA reads TGTGCCAGTAGGGTCGACAGGGATCAGCCCCAGCATTTT. Translating gives CASRVDRDQPQHF. Using reference TRBV19 and TRBJ1-5 for the parts outside the CDR3, the full variable domain is DGGITQSPKYLFRKEGQNVTLSCEQNLNHDAMYWYRQDPGQGLRLIYYSQIVNDFQKGDIAEGYSVSREKKESFPLTVTSAQKNPTAFYLCASRVDRDQPQHFGDGTRLSIL.

V is TRBV2 and J is TRBJ2-7; 14 bases align to TRBD2. V lost 6 bases to trimming and J lost 4 bases; unmatched junction nucleotides: 5. The germline V gene encodes CDR1 SNHLY and CDR2 FYNNEI. This CDR3 has 15 amino acids. The CDR3 here is CASRLGLAGAYEQYF. The CDR3 nucleotides are TGTGCCAGCAGGCTGGGACTAGCGGGGGCGTACGAGCAGTACTTC.

V gene TRBV5-1 combines with J gene TRBJ1-2, with TRBD1 matching over 7 bases. Germline V gene lookup returns CDR1 SGHRS and CDR2 YFSETQ. V was pared by 0 bases and J by 3 bases, with 2 bases of the junction left unmatched. The CDR3 loop spans 14 amino acids. For the CDR3, the DNA is TGCGCCAGCAGCTTGGTAGGGGGCGACTATGGCTACACCTTC. Its translation: CASSLVGGDYGYTF. Filled out from reference TRBV5-1 and TRBJ1-2, the complete variable domain reads KAGVTQTPRYLIKTRGQQVTLSCSPISGHRSVSWYQQTPGQGLQFLFEYFSETQRNKGNFPGRFSGRQFSNSRSEMNVSTLELGDSALYLCASSLVGGDYGYTFGSGTRLTVV.

The J gene is TRBJ2-1, the V gene TRBV11-1; 14 nucleotides line up with TRBD2. The germline CDR1 and CDR2 sequences are SGHAT and FQDESV (reference sequence). V was clipped by 4 bases and J by 8 bases; unmatched bases: 7. This CDR3 is 16 amino acids long. In DNA, the CDR3 is TGTGCCAGCAGCTCAGAGGGACTAGCGGGAGACTATGAGCAGTTCTTC. Its translation: CASSSEGLAGDYEQFF.

This clone occurred a few times. The chain employs TRBV2 and TRBJ1-2, with D possibly being TRBD1 (5 bases). This CDR3 region has 12 residues. Germline V gene lookup returns CDR1 SNHLY and CDR2 FYNNEI. V lost 4 bases, J lost 4 bases, and 7 bases lay in between. CDR3 loop: CASSGGGYGYTF. The CDR3, as DNA: TGTGCCAGCAGTGGGGGGGGCTATGGCTACACCTTC.

The DNA for the CDR3 is TGTGCCAGCAGCGTAGACGACAGGGGGAAACCCCTCCACTTT. Residues: CASSVDDRGKPLHF. This chain links TRBV9 with TRBJ1-6, with 9 bases lining up with TRBD1. The CDR3 length is 14 residues. The J segment lost 12 bases and the V segment lost 0 bases, leaving 4 bases of the junction unmatched. The germline V gene has CDR1 SGDLS and CDR2 YYNGEE. The full variable domain, its missing parts supplied by reference TRBV9 and TRBJ1-6, is DSGVTQTPKHLITATGQRVTLRCSPRSGDLSVYWYQQSLDQGLQFLIQYYNGEERAKGNILERFSAQQFPDLHSELNLSSLELGDSALYFCASSVDDRGKPLHFGNGTRLTVT.

The chain combines TRBV28 with TRBJ1-1; D is perhaps TRBD1 (6 bases). The CDR3 extends over 14 amino acids. Trimming stripped 6 bases from V and 11 bases from J, with 22 bases between. CDR1 MDHEN and CDR2 SYDVKM come from the germline V gene. CDR3 region: CASSPESPGVFAFF. CDR3 nucleotide sequence: TGTGCCAGCAGCCCCGAGTCGCCAGGGGTGTTCGCTTTCTTT.

This chain connects TRBV6-1 to TRBJ1-5; D is unclear. This CDR3 comprises 12 residues. V gave up 1 base and J gave up 11 bases, with 9 bases separating them. Germline CDR1 reads MNHNS; CDR2 reads SASEGT. The CDR3 protein is CASSEGLRAQHF. The CDR3 DNA sequence: TGTGCCAGCAGTGAAGGTTTGCGGGCCCAGCATTTT.

The chain joins TRBV11-3 to TRBJ2-2; D is possibly TRBD2 (6 bases). The V end lost 5 bases, the J end lost 4 bases, and 11 bases lay between the germline ends. This CDR3 has 14 amino acids. Per germline, CDR1 SGHNT and CDR2 YENEEA. CDR3 in amino acids: CASSRARGTGELFF. CDR3 sequence (DNA): TGTGCCAGCAGCAGGGCGCGGGGCACCGGGGAGCTGTTTTTT.

This chain connects TRBV9 to TRBJ1-1; possible D gene TRBD1, 6 bases. CDR1 SGDLS and CDR2 YYNGEE come from the germline V gene. The CDR3 totals 16 residues. The germline V and J ends were trimmed by 4 bases and 3 bases, with 19 bases remaining between them. The DNA of the CDR3 is TGTGCCAGCAGCCTTACCGACAGGCCATCGGACACTGAAGCTTTCTTT. As protein: CASSLTDRPSDTEAFF.

J is TRBJ2-2 and V is TRBV19, with 10 bases lining up with TRBD1. The J segment lost 3 bases and the V segment lost 7 bases, leaving 5 bases of the junction unmatched. The CDR3 has 15 residues. Germline CDR1 is LNHDA and CDR2 is SQIVND (reference sequence). As DNA, the CDR3 is TGTGCCAGTAACCCGGACAGGGGGTACACCGGGGAGCTGTTTTTT. It translates to CASNPDRGYTGELFF.

The chain combines TRBV27 with TRBJ1-2, with D perhaps TRBD1 (5 bases). The CDR3 is 15 residues long. Per the germline V gene, CDR1 is MNHEY and CDR2 is SMNVEV (reference sequence). Trimming removed 2 bases from V and 5 bases from J, with 15 bases in between. The CDR3 sequence: CASSLGAGRGYGYTF. CDR3 DNA sequence: TGTGCCAGCAGTTTAGGGGCAGGGAGGGGATATGGCTACACCTTC.

The rearrangement uses TRBV5-1 and TRBJ2-3; D might be TRBD2 (5 bases). The CDR3 sequence is 16 residues long. CDR1 is SGHRS and CDR2 is YFSETQ in the germline V gene. The V and J ends lost 0 bases and 2 bases respectively, with 13 bases between them. The CDR3 reads CASSLAPAANTDTQYF. As DNA, the CDR3 is TGCGCCAGCAGCTTGGCCCCAGCGGCTAACACAGATACGCAGTATTTT.

This clone showed up just a few times. The rearrangement joins TRBV27 to TRBJ2-3, with D tentatively TRBD1 (5 bases). CDR1 and CDR2 (germline): MNHEY, SMNVEV (reference sequence). This CDR3 region has 15 residues. The ends were cut back, 1 base at V and 4 bases at J, with 12 bases in the middle. CDR3 amino acids: CASSLFAGLADTQYF. CDR3 nucleotides: TGTGCCAGCAGTTTATTTGCAGGGCTTGCAGATACGCAGTATTTT.

This chain links TRBV29-1 with TRBJ1-5; 8 nucleotides match TRBD1. Germline V gene sequence: CDR1 SQVTM, CDR2 ANQGSEA. The ends lost 6 bases at V and 1 base at J; junction bases unmatched: 2. CDR3 size: 13 residues. The CDR3 loop is CSVRTGSNQPQHF. CDR3 in DNA: TGCAGCGTCCGGACAGGGAGCAATCAGCCCCAGCATTTT.

The chain links TRBV5-6 to TRBJ1-2; TRBD1 might be the D (6 bases). V lost 2 bases and J 7 bases, leaving 12 bases between the germline ends. The CDR3 runs to 13 residues. Germline assignment: CDR1 SGHDT and CDR2 YYEEEE. This chain's CDR3 is CASSLDRRSGYTF. The CDR3 DNA reads TGTGCCAGCAGCTTAGACAGGAGGTCTGGCTACACCTTC.

The DNA of the CDR3 is TGTGCCAGCAGTTCAAGTGCAGGAAAACTGTTTTTT. Residues: CASSSSAGKLFF. This rearrangement joins TRBV27 to TRBJ1-4; D gene uncertain. CDR1 MNHEY and CDR2 SMNVEV come from the germline V gene (reference sequence). This CDR3 has 12 amino acids. V was cut by 4 bases and J by 10 bases, with 10 bases left in between.

V usage is TRBV24-1 and J usage is TRBJ2-5, with TRBD2 matching 10 bases. Trimming cost V 4 bases and J 3 bases; bases outside gene matches: 1. This CDR3 region has 14 residues. The germline CDR1 and CDR2 sequences are KGHDR and SFDVKD. Written as DNA, the CDR3 is TGTGCCACCAGTGACCTAGCGGGAGAAGAGACCCAGTACTTC. It specifies CATSDLAGEETQYF.

This clone appeared once. The chain links TRBV11-2 to TRBJ2-5, with 8 bases aligning to TRBD2. Looked up from germline, CDR1 is SGHAT and CDR2 is FQNNGV. This CDR3 has 17 amino acids. The V and J ends lost 2 bases and 6 bases, in that order; junction bases with no gene match: 14. The CDR3 DNA sequence: TGTGCCAGCAGCTTATTACGAAGTACTAGCGGCGGAAAGACCCAGTACTTC. This gives the protein CASSLLRSTSGGKTQYF.

The chain is built from TRBV3-1 (or the pseudogene TRBV3-2) and TRBJ2-5; D gene unclear. CDR1 and CDR2 from the germline V gene are LGHDT and YNNKEL (reference sequence). V was cut by 4 bases and J by 4 bases, with 13 bases left in between. This CDR3 contains 14 residues. CDR3 sequence: CASSRDSTGETQYF. The CDR3 DNA is TGTGCCAGCAGCCGAGACTCTACCGGAGAGACCCAGTACTTC.